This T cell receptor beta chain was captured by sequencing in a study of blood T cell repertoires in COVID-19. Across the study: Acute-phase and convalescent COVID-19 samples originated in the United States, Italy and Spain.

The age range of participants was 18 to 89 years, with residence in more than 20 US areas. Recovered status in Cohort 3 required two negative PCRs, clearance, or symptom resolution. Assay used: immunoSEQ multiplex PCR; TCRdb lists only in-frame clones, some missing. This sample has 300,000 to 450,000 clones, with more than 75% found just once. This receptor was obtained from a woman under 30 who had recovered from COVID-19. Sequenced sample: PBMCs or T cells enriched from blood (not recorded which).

CDR3 in DNA: TGTGCCAGCAGTACTATTGACAGGGACGGTGGCGAGCAGTACTTC. It specifies CASSTIDRDGGEQYF. This chain links TRBV28 with TRBJ2-7; 7 positions agree with TRBD1. V trimming: 5 bases; J trimming: 6 bases; junction bases outside the gene matches: 13. Germline CDR1 MDHEN, CDR2 SYDVKM. This CDR3 has 15 residues.